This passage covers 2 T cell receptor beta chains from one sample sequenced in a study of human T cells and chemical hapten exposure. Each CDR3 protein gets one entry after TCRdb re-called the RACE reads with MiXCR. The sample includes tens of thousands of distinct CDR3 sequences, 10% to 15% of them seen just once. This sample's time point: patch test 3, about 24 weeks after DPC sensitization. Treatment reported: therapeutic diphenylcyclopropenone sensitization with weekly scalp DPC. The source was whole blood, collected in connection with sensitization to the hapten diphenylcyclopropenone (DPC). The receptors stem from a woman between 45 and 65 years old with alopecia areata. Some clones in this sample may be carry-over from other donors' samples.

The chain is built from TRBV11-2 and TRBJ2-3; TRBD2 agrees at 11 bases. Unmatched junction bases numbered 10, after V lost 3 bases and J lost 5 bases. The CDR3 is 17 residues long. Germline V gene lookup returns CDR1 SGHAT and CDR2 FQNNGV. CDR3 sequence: CASSLVNSGRAIDTQYF. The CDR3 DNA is TGTGCCAGCAGCTTGGTTAATAGCGGGAGGGCCATAGATACGCAGTATTTT.

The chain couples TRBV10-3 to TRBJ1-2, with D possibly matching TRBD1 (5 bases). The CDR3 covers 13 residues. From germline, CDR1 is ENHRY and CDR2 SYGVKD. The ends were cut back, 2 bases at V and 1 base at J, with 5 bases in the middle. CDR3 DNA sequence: TGTGCCATCAGTGAGGGGGGTAACTATGGCTACACCTTC. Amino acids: CAISEGGNYGYTF.